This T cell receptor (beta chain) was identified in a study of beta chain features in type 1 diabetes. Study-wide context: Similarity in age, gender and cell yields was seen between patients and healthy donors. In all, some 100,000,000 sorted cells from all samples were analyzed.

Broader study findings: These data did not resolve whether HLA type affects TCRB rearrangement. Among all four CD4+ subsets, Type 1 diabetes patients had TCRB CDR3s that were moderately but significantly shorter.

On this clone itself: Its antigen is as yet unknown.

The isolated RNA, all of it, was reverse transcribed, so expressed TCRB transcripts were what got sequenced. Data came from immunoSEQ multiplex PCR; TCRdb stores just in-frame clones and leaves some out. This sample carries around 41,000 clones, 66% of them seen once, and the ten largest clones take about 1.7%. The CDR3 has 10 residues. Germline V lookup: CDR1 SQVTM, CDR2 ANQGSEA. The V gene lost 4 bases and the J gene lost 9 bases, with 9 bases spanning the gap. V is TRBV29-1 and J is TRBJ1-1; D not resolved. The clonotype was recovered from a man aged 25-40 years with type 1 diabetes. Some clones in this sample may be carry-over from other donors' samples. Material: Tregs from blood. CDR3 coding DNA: TGCAGCGTTGCGACACCCAAAGCTTTCTTT. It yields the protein CSVATPKAFF.